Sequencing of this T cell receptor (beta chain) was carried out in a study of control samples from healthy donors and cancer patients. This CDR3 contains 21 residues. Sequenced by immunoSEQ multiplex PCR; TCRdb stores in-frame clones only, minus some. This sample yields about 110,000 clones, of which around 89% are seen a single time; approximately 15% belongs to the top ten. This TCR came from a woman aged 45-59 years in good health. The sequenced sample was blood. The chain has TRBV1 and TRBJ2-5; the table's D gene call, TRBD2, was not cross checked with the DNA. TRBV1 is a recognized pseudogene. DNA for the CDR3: TGCACCAGCAGCCAAGCATCCTACCCCCCAGCGGGAGGGCCGTATCAAGAGACCCAGTACTTC. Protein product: CTSSQASYPPAGGPYQETQYF.